This T cell receptor beta chain comes out of a study of blood T cell repertoires in COVID-19. The germline V gene encodes CDR1 SGHRS and CDR2 YFSETQ. With 4 bases removed from V and 0 bases from J, the gap between germline ends came to 11 bases. This CDR3 has 16 amino acids. Sequencing used immunoSEQ multiplex PCR; TCRdb keeps in-frame clones, though not all of them. The top ten hold roughly 1.8% of the sample, which has around 300,000 clones, 85% to 90% seen once. The chain combines TRBV5-1 with TRBJ2-6, with a possible D match to TRBD2 (5 bases). The sequence was obtained from an older woman who had recovered from COVID-19. The sample comprised PBMCs or T cells enriched from blood (not recorded which). CDR3 sequence reads: CASSPWEYSGANVLTF. As DNA, the CDR3 is TGCGCCAGCAGCCCTTGGGAGTACTCTGGGGCCAACGTCCTGACTTTC. The variable domain in full, completed from reference TRBV5-1 and TRBJ2-6, reads KAGVTQTPRYLIKTRGQQVTLSCSPISGHRSVSWYQQTPGQGLQFLFEYFSETQRNKGNFPGRFSGRQFSNSRSEMNVSTLELGDSALYLCASSPWEYSGANVLTFGAGSRLTVL.